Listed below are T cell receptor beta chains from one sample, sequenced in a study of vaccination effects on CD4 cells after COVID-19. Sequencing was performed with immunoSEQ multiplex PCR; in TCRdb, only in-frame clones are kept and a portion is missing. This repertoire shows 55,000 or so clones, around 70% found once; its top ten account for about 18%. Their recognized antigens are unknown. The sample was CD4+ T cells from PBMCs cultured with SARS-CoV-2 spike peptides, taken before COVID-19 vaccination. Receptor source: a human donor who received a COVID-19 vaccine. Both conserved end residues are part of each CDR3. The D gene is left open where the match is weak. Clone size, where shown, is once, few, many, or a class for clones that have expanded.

CASSQRTLGWDRGGGEQFF,TGCGCCAGCAGCCAAAGAACGTTGGGCTGGGACAGGGGAGGAGGTGAGCAGTTCTTC,TRBD1,-,TRBJ2-1,TRBV4-1
CASSLGQGGELFF,TGTGCTAGCAGCTTAGGACAGGGCGGGGAGCTGTTTTTT,TRBD1,-,TRBJ2-2,TRBV7-7
CASSVGAANTEAFF,TGTGCCAGCAGCGTAGGGGCGGCGAACACTGAAGCTTTCTTT,-,-,TRBJ1-1,TRBV9
CASSSPRTGNHTEAFF,TGTGCCAGCAGCTCACCACGGACCGGGAATCACACTGAAGCTTTCTTT,-,-,TRBJ1-1,TRBV3-1/TRBV3-2
CASNPQSSYNSPLHF,TGTGCCAGTAACCCACAGAGCTCCTATAATTCACCCCTCCACTTT,-,-,TRBJ1-6,TRBV19
CASSWSGNTGNTIYF,TGTGCCAGCAGTTGGAGCGGGAATACTGGAAACACCATATATTTT,-,-,TRBJ1-3,TRBV3-1/TRBV3-2
CASSLVTGTLSYEQYF,TGTGCCAGCAGCTTAGTGACCGGGACTTTATCCTACGAGCAGTACTTC,-,-,TRBJ2-7,TRBV7-8
CASSSLPGATTGELFF,TGCGCCAGCAGCTCCCTGCCGGGGGCGACCACCGGGGAGCTGTTTTTT,-,-,TRBJ2-2,TRBV5-1
CASRGTGVVETQYF,TGTGCCAGCAGAGGGACAGGGGTGGTGGAGACCCAGTACTTC,TRBD1,-,TRBJ2-5,TRBV4-2
CASSLGDNSGNTIYF,TGTGCCAGCAGCTTGGGGGACAACTCTGGAAACACCATATATTTT,-,-,TRBJ1-3,TRBV7-6
CASRSTGTARDYGYTF,TGTGCCAGCAGGTCAACCGGGACAGCTAGGGACTATGGCTACACCTTC,TRBD1,once,TRBJ1-2,TRBV6-6
CASGGDKSYEQYF,TGTGCCAGCGGGGGGGACAAATCCTACGAGCAGTACTTC,-,-,TRBJ2-7,TRBV3-1/TRBV3-2
CASSQPQHF,TGTGCCAGCAGCCAGCCCCAGCATTTT,-,-,TRBJ1-5,TRBV25-1
CASSLGGGKNEQFF,TGTGCCAGCAGCTTAGGGGGGGGCAAGAATGAGCAGTTCTTC,-,-,TRBJ2-1,TRBV5-6
CASSLGTGEAFF,TGTGCCAGCAGCTTGGGGACAGGCGAAGCTTTCTTT,TRBD1,-,TRBJ1-1,TRBV5-6
CASSVVTTSTDTQYF,TGTGCCAGCAGCGTAGTGACAACTAGCACAGATACGCAGTATTTT,-,-,TRBJ2-3,TRBV9
CASSPRLGQGLNEQFF,TGTGCCAGCAGCCCGCGGTTGGGACAGGGGTTAAATGAGCAGTTCTTC,TRBD1,few,TRBJ2-1,TRBV7-9
CASSADWFGSEQFF,TGTGCCAGCAGTGCGGACTGGTTCGGGAGTGAGCAGTTCTTC,-,-,TRBJ2-1,TRBV27
CASRADRATIYEQYF,TGTGCCAGCAGAGCCGACAGGGCGACCATCTACGAGCAGTACTTC,TRBD1,-,TRBJ2-7,TRBV7-2
CASSKVDRDYNSPLHF,TGTGCCAGCAGCAAAGTAGACAGGGACTATAATTCACCCCTCCACTTT,-,-,TRBJ1-6,TRBV21-1
CASSPRTSGYEQYF,TGTGCCAGCTCACCACGGACTAGCGGGTACGAGCAGTACTTC,TRBD2,-,TRBJ2-7,TRBV18
CASSLRVRQGPGVNTEAFF,TGTGCCAGCAGTCTGCGAGTCAGACAGGGCCCGGGGGTGAACACTGAAGCTTTCTTT,TRBD1,-,TRBJ1-1,TRBV28
CASSYGKGNQPQHF,TGTGCCAGCAGTTACGGGAAGGGCAATCAGCCCCAGCATTTT,-,-,TRBJ1-5,TRBV6-2/TRBV6-3
CASSRGQGGEKLFF,TGTGCCAGCAGCCGAGGACAGGGAGGTGAAAAACTGTTTTTT,TRBD1,-,TRBJ1-4,TRBV6-5
CASSFLSPEGYTF,TGTGCCAGTAGTTTCCTTTCACCAGAGGGCTACACCTTC,-,-,TRBJ1-2,TRBV19